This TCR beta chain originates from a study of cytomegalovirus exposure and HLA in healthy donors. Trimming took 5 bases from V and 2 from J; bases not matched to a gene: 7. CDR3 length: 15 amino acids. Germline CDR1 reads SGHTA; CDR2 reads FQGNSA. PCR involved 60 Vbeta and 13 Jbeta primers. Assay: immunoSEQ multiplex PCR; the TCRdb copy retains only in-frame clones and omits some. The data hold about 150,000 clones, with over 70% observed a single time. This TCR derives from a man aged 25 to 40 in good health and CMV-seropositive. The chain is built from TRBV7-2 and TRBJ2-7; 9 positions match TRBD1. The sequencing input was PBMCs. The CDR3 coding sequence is TGTGCCAGCAGCGTAGGGGGACAGGGAACCTACGAGCAGTACTTC. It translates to CASSVGGQGTYEQYF.